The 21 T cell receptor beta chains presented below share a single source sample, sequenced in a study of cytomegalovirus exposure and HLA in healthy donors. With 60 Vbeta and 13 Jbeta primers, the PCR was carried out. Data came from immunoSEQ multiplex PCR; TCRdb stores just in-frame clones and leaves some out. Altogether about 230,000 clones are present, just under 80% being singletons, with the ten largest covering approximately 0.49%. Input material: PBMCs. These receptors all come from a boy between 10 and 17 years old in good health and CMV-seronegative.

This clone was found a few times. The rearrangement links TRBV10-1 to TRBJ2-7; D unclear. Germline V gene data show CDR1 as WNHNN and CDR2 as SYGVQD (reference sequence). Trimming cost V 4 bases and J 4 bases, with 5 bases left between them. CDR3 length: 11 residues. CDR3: CASSGDYEQYF. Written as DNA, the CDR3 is TGCGCCAGCAGTGGAGATTACGAGCAGTACTTC.

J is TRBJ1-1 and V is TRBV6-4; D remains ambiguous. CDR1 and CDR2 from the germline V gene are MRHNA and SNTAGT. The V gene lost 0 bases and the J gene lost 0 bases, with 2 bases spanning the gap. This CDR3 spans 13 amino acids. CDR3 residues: CASSDSLNTEAFF. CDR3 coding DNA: TGTGCCAGCAGTGACTCCTTGAACACTGAAGCTTTCTTT.

The CDR3: CASSLSGATYEQYF. The CDR3 region has the DNA TGTGCCAGCAGCCTTAGCGGGGCCACCTACGAGCAGTACTTC. The chain is built from TRBV4-2 and TRBJ2-7; 8 positions match TRBD2. CDR1 and CDR2 from the germline V gene are LGHNA and YNFKEQ. This CDR3 comprises 14 residues. Trimming cost V 4 bases and J 2 bases; bases outside gene matches: 4.

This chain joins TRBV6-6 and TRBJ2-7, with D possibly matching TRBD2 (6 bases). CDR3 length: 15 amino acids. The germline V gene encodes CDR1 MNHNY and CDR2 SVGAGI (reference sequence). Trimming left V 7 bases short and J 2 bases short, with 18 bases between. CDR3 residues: CASTNGPGGAYEQYF. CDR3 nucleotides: TGTGCCAGCACCAACGGGCCTGGAGGGGCCTACGAGCAGTACTTC.

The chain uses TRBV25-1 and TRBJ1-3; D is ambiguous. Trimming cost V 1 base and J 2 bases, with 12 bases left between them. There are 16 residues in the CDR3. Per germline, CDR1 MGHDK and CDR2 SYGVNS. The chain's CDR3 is CASSEWRVRAGNTIYF. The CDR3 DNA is TGTGCCAGCAGTGAATGGCGGGTTCGCGCTGGAAACACCATATATTTT.

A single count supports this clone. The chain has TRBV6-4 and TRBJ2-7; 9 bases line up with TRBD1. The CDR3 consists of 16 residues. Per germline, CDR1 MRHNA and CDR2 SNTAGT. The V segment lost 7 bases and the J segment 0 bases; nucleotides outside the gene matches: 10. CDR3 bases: TGTGCCAGCACCGGAGAGACAGGGGGGCCCTCCTACGAGCAGTACTTC. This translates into CASTGETGGPSYEQYF.

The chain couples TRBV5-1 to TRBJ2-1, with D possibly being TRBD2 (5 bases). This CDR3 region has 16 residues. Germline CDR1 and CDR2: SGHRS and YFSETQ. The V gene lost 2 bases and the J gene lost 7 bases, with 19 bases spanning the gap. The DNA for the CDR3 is TGCGCCAGCAGCTTCGCGGCGGGCCAAACGGGTAATGAGCAGTTCTTC. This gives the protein CASSFAAGQTGNEQFF. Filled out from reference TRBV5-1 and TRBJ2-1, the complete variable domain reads KAGVTQTPRYLIKTRGQQVTLSCSPISGHRSVSWYQQTPGQGLQFLFEYFSETQRNKGNFPGRFSGRQFSNSRSEMNVSTLELGDSALYLCASSFAAGQTGNEQFFGPGTRLTVL.

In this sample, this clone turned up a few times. This chain's CDR3 is CASSYSQGTEAFF. The CDR3 DNA is TGTGCCAGCAGTTACTCACAGGGCACTGAAGCTTTCTTT. The chain combines TRBV6-6 with TRBJ1-1, with D perhaps matching TRBD1 (6 bases). The germline CDR1 and CDR2 sequences are MNHNY and SVGAGI (reference sequence). Trimming removed 0 bases at V and 4 bases at J, with 6 bases between. The CDR3 spans 13 residues.

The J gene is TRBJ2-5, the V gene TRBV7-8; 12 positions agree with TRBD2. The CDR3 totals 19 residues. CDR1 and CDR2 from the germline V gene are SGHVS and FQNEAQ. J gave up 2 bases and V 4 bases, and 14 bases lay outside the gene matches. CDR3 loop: CASSSSLGLAGISQETQYF. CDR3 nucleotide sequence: TGTGCCAGCAGCTCCTCTCTAGGACTAGCGGGAATTAGTCAAGAGACCCAGTACTTC.

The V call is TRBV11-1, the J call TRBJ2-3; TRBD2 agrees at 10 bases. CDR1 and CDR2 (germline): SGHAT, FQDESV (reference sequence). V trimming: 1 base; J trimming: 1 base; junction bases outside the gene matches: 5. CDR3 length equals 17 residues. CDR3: CASSLGSSGGGTDTQYF. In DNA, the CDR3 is TGTGCCAGCAGCTTAGGTTCTAGCGGGGGTGGCACAGATACGCAGTATTTT.

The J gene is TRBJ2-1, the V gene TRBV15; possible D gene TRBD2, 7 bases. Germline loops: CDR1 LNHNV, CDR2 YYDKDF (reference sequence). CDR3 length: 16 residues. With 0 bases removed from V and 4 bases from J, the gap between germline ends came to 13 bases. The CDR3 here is CATSRDQGGGYNEQFF. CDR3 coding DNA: TGTGCCACCAGCAGAGATCAGGGAGGGGGGTACAATGAGCAGTTCTTC.

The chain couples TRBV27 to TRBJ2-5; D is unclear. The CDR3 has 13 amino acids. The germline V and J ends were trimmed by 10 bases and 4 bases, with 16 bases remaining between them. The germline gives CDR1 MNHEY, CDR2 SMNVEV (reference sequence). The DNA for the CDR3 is TGTGCCACCCAACCCGTCGGCGGAGAGACCCAGTACTTC. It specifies CATQPVGGETQYF.

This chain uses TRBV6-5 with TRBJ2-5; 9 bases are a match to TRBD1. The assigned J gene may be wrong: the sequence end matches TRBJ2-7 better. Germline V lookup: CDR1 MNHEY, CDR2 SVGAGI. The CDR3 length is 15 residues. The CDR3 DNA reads TGTGCCAGCAGTTACGGGACAGGGCTCTCCTACGAGCAGTACTTC. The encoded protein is CASSYGTGLSYEQYF.

The CDR3 loop is CASSGSTGLSAPQHF. DNA of the CDR3: TGTGCCAGCAGTGGATCGACAGGGCTAAGTGCGCCCCAGCATTTT. This chain joins TRBV2 and TRBJ1-5; 7 bases fit TRBD1. The germline V gene encodes CDR1 SNHLY and CDR2 FYNNEI. The CDR3 is 15 residues long. Trimming cost V 4 bases and J 9 bases; bases outside gene matches: 12.

CDR3 nucleotide sequence: TGTGCCAGCAGTGAAGTCCTCGGGGAGCTGTTTTTT. It specifies CASSEVLGELFF. The rearrangement uses TRBV2 and TRBJ2-2; D is undetermined. With 1 base removed from V and 7 bases from J, the gap between germline ends came to 4 bases. The CDR3 spans 12 residues. From germline, CDR1 is SNHLY and CDR2 FYNNEI.

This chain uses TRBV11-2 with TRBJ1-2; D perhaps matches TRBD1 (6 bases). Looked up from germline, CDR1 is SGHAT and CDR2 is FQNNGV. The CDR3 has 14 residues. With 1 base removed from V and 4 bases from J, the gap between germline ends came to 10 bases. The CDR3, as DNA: TGTGCCAGCAGCTTAGGACAGGTTCGCTATGGCTACACCTTC. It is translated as CASSLGQVRYGYTF.

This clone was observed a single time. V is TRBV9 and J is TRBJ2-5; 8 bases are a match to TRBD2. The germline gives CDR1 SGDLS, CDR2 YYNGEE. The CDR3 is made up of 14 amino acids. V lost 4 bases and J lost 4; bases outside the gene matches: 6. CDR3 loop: CASSPRTSLETQYF. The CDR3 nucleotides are TGTGCCAGCAGCCCGCGGACTAGCCTAGAGACCCAGTACTTC.

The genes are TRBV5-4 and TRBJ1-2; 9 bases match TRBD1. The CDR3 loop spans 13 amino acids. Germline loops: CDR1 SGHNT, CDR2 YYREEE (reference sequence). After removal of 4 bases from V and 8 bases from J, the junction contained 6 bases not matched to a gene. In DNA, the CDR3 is TGTGCCAGCAGCCTGGACAGGGGAGACGGCTACACCTTC. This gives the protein CASSLDRGDGYTF. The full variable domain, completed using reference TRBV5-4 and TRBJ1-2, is ETGVTQSPTHLIKTRGQQVTLRCSSQSGHNTVSWYQQALGQGPQFIFQYYREEENGRGNFPPRFSGLQFPNYSSELNVNALELDDSALYLCASSLDRGDGYTFGSGTRLTVV.

In nucleotides, the CDR3 is TGTGCCAGCAGCTTACTTAGCCCAGGACTAGCGGGAGCCGGGGAGCTGTTTTTT. It encodes CASSLLSPGLAGAGELFF. The J gene is TRBJ2-2, the V gene TRBV7-9, with 13 bases that match TRBD2. The CDR3 is made up of 18 amino acids. The trim removed 2 bases at V and 6 bases at J, leaving 9 bases unmatched. Looked up from germline, CDR1 is SEHNR and CDR2 is FQNEAQ (reference sequence).

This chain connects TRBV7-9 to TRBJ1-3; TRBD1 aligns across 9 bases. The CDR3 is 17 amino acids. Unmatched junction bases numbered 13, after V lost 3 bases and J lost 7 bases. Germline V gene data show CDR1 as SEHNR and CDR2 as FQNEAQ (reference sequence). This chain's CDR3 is CASSFSTGGASRNTIYF. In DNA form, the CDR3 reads TGTGCCAGCAGCTTTTCAACAGGGGGCGCGAGCAGGAACACCATATATTTT.

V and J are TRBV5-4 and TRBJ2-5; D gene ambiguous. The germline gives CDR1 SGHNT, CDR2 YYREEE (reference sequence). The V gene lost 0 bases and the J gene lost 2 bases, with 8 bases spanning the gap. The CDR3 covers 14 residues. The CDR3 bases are TGTGCCAGCAGCTTGGCTGGAGCACAAGAGACCCAGTACTTC. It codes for CASSLAGAQETQYF.